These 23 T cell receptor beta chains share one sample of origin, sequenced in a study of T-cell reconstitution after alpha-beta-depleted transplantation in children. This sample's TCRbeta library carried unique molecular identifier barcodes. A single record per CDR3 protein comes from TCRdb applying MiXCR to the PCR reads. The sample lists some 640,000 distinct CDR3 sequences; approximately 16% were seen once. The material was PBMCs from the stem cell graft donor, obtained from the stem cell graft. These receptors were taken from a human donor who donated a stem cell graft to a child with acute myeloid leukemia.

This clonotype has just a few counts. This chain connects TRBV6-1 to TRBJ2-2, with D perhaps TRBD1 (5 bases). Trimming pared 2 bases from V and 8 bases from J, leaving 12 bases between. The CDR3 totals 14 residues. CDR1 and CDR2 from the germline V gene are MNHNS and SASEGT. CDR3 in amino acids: CASSETQGFGELFF. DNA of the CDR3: TGTGCCAGCAGTGAAACCCAGGGTTTTGGGGAGCTGTTTTTT.

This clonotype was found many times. In DNA, the CDR3 is TGCAGTGCTAGAGATGCCCGCAGGTCGGGATTCTACGAGCAGTACTTC. Its protein is CSARDARRSGFYEQYF. The chain couples TRBV20-1 to TRBJ2-7, with D perhaps TRBD2 (5 bases). Looked up from germline, CDR1 is DFQATT and CDR2 is SNEGSKA (reference sequence). The CDR3 sequence is 16 residues long. The V end was cut by 0 bases, the J end by 3 bases, with 18 bases between.

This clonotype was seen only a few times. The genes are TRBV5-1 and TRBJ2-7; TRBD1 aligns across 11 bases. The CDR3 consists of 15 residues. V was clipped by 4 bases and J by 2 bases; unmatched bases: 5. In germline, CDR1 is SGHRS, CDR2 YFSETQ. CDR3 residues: CASSPGTGGAYEQYV. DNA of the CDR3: TGCGCCAGCAGCCCAGGGACAGGGGGTGCCTACGAGCAGTACGTC.

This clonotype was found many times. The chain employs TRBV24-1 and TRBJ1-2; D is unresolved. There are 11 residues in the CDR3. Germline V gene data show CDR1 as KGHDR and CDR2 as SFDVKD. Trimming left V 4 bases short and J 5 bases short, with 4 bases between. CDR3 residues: CATSDIYGYTF. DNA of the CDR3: TGTGCCACCAGTGACATTTATGGCTACACCTTC.

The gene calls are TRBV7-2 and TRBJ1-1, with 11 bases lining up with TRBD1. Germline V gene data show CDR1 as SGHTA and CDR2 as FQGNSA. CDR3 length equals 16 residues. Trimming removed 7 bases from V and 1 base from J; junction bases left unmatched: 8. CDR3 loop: CASTRTGGEENTEAFF. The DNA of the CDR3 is TGTGCCAGCACCCGGACAGGGGGCGAGGAGAACACTGAAGCTTTCTTT.

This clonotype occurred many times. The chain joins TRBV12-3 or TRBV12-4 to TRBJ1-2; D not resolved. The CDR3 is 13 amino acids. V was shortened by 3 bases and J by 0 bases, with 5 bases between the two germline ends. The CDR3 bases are TGTGCCAGCAGTTTTACTGCTAACTATGGCTACACCTTC. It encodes CASSFTANYGYTF.

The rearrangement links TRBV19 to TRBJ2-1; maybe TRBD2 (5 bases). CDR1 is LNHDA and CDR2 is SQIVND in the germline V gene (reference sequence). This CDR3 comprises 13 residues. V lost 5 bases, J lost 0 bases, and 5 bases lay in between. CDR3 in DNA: TGTGCCAGTAGTGGGAGCTCCTACAATGAGCAGTTCTTC. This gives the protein CASSGSSYNEQFF.

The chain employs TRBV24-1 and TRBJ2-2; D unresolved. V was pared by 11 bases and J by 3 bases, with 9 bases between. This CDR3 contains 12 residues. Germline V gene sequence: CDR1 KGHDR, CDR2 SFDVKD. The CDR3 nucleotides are TGTGCCATCCTCTCGCACACCGGGGAGCTGTTTTTT. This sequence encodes CAILSHTGELFF.

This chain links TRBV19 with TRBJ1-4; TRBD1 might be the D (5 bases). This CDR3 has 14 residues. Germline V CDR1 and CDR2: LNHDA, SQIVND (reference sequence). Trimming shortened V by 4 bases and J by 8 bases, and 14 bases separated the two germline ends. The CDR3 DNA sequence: TGTGCCAGTAGTACCAGACAGCCTCAGGAAAAACTGTTTTTT. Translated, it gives CASSTRQPQEKLFF.

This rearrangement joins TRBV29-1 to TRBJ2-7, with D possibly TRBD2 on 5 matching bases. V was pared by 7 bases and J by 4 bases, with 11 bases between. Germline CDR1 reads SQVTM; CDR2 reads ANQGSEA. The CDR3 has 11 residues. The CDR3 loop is CSGVGEYEQYF. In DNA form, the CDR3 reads TGCAGCGGGGTCGGGGAGTACGAGCAGTACTTC.

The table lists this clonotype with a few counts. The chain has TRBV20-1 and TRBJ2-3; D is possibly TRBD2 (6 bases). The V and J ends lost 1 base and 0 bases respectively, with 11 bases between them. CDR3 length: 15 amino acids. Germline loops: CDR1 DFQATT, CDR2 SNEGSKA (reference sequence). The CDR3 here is CSARGRGISTDTQYF. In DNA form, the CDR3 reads TGCAGTGCTAGAGGTCGGGGGATCAGCACAGATACGCAGTATTTT.

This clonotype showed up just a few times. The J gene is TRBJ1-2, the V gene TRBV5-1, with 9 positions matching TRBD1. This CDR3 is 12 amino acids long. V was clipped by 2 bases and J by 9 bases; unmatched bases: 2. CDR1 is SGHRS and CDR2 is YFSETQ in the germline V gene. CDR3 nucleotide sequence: TGCGCCAGCAGCTTCGGACAGGGGCGCTACACCTTC. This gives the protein CASSFGQGRYTF.

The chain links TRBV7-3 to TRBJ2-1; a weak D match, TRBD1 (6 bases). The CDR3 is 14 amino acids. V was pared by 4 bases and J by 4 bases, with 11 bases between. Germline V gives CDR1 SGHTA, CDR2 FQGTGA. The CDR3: CASSSSGTYNEQFF. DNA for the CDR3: TGTGCCAGCAGCTCCTCCGGGACATACAATGAGCAGTTCTTC.

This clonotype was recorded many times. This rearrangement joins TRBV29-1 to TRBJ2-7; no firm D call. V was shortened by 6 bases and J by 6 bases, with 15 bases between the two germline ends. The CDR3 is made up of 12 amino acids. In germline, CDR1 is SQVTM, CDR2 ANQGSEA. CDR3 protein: CSVGRMDREQYF. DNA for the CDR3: TGCAGCGTGGGCCGCATGGACCGCGAGCAGTACTTC.

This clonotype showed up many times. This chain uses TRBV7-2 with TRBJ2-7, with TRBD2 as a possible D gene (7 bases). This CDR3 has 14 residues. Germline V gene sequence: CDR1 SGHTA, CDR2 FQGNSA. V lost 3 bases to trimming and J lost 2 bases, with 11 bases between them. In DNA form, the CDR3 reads TGTGCCAGCAGCTTGGGGGGGCCGACCTACGAGCAGTACTTC. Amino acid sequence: CASSLGGPTYEQYF.

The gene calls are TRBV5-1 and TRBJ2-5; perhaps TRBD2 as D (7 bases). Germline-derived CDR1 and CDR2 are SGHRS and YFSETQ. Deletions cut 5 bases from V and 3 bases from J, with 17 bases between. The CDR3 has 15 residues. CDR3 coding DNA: TGCGCCAGCAGGATGGGCGGGGGCGCGAAAGAGACCCAGTACTTC. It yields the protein CASRMGGGAKETQYF.

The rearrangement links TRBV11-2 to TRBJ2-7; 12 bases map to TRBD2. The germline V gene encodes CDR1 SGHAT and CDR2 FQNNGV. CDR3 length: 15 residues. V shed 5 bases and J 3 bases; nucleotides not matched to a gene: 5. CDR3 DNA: TGTGCCAGCAGCCCAACTAGCGGGGGGTTCTACGAGCAGTACGTC. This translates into CASSPTSGGFYEQYV.

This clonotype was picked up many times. This CDR3 reads CSARNRRDSPYGYTF. CDR3 DNA sequence: TGCAGTGCTAGAAACCGGCGGGACAGCCCCTATGGCTACACCTTC. This rearrangement joins TRBV20-1 to TRBJ1-2; 7 positions match TRBD1. CDR3 length equals 15 residues. CDR1 and CDR2 (germline): DFQATT, SNEGSKA (reference sequence). The ends lost 2 bases at V and 4 bases at J; junction bases unmatched: 10.

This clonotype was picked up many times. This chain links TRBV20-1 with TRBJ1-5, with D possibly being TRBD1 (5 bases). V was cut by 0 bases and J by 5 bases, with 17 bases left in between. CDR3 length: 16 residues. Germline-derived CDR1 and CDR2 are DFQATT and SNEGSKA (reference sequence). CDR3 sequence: CSARDLGQGPDQPQHF. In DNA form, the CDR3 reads TGCAGTGCTAGAGATCTCGGGCAGGGCCCAGATCAGCCCCAGCATTTT.

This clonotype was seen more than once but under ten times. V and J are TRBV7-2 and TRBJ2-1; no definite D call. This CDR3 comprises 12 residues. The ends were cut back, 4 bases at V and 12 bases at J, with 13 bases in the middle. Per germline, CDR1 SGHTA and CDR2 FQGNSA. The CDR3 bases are TGTGCCAGCAGCTCCTACGAGCCTTCGCAGTTCTTC. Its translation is CASSSYEPSQFF.

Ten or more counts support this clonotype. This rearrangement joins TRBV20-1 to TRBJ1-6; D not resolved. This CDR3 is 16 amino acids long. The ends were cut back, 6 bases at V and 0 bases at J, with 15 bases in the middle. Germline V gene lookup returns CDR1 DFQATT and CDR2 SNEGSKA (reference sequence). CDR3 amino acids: CSARRVVSSYNSPLHF. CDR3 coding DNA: TGCAGTGCCCGACGGGTGGTTAGCTCCTATAATTCACCCCTCCACTTT.

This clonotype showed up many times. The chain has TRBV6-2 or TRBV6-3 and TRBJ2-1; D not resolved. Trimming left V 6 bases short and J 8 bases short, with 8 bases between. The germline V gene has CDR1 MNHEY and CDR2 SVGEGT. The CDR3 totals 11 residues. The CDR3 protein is CASSPRHEQFF. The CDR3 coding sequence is TGTGCCAGCAGCCCAAGGCATGAGCAGTTCTTC.

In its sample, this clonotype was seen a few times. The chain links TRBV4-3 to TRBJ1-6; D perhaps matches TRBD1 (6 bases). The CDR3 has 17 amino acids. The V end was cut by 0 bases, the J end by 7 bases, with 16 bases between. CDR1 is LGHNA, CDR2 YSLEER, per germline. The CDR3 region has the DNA TGCGCCAGCAGCCAAGAGGGGCAGGGGATGAGGAATTCACCCCTCCACTTT. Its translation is CASSQEGQGMRNSPLHF.